The 28 T cell receptor beta chains presented below share a single source sample, sequenced in a study of low-dose radiotherapy and immunotherapy resistance in tumors (dated by TCRdb to between 2021 and 2023). TCRdb shows the sequencer as Illumina HiSeq 2500. Superscript III and a set of TRAV- and TRBV-specific primers were used to synthesize first-strand cDNA, so that both TCRalpha and TCRbeta chains were covered. TCRs were amplified for 20 to 25 PCR cycles with Phusion, using a constant-region primer paired with the adapter attached to the V primers. TCRdb reanalyzed the raw reads on its own, using fastp at Q25 for trimming and MiXCR for clone calling, and kept in-frame beta chains. When rows share a CDR3 protein, they turn into one entry using the most common DNA and genes. The sample table holds roughly 90,000 distinct CDR3 sequences, of which more than 20% were seen once. More than 10% of the sample is held by the ten biggest clonotypes.

The time point tag for this specimen amounts to: after trial treatment. The treatment or condition tag for this specimen amounts to: LDRT plus nivolumab, ipilimumab, low-dose cyclophosphamide and aspirin (RACIN trial). Sample: PBMCs, taken after low-dose radiotherapy plus immunotherapy. These receptors all come from a female donor with ovarian cancer.

To note about this clonotype: Mismatch with germline at one junction end may stem from a read error. This chain joins TRBV13 and TRBJ2-7; TRBD2 matches at 10 bases. The CDR3 has 16 amino acids. Germline V gene lookup returns CDR1 PRHDT and CDR2 FYEKMQ (reference sequence). Written as DNA, the CDR3 is TGTGCCAGCAGCTTAGCGGCTAGCGGGAGAACTTATGAGCAGTGCTTC. It translates to CASSLAASGRTYEQCF.

J is TRBJ2-3 and V is TRBV5-6, with D perhaps TRBD1 (5 bases). CDR1 SGHDT and CDR2 YYEEEE come from the germline V gene. There are 16 residues in the CDR3. The germline V and J ends were trimmed by 2 bases and 1 base, with 14 bases remaining between them. CDR3 nucleotide sequence: TGTGCCAGCAGCTTTGGCAGGGATTCCCGCACAGATACGCAGTATTTT. Protein product: CASSFGRDSRTDTQYF.

This CDR3 is CASSFRGPNQPQHF. The CDR3 DNA follows: TGTGCCAGCAGCTTCAGGGGACCAAATCAGCCCCAGCATTTT. This chain links TRBV5-6 with TRBJ1-5; tentative D call: TRBD1 (6 bases). The CDR3 runs 14 residues. Germline lookup yields CDR1 SGHDT and CDR2 YYEEEE. With 2 bases removed from V and 4 bases from J, the gap between germline ends came to 10 bases.

This clonotype was recorded at least ten times. The genes are TRBV18 and TRBJ2-3, with a tentative D call TRBD1 (6 bases). The CDR3 extends over 14 amino acids. From germline, CDR1 is KGHSH and CDR2 LQKENI. V lost 3 bases and J lost 6, with 13 bases in between. The CDR3 reads CASSPSRGTDTQYF. The CDR3 nucleotides read TGTGCCAGCTCACCCAGCAGGGGAACGGATACGCAGTATTTT.

V usage is TRBV20-1 and J usage is TRBJ1-5, with 7 nucleotides matching TRBD1. The CDR3 covers 18 residues. Germline trimming cut 6 bases from V and 4 bases from J; bases unmatched to any gene: 21. The germline CDR1 and CDR2 sequences are DFQATT and SNEGSKA (reference sequence). The CDR3 nucleotides read TGCAGTGCCCCCGTGGGGGGACAGCGGAGTCCTGGTAATCAGCCCCAGCATTTT. Amino acid sequence: CSAPVGGQRSPGNQPQHF.

The chain carries TRBV6-1 and TRBJ2-7, with a weak D call TRBD2 (6 bases). The CDR3 has 14 residues. Looked up from germline, CDR1 is MNHNS and CDR2 is SASEGT. The V end lost 6 bases, the J end lost 5 bases, and 17 bases lay between the germline ends. CDR3 in amino acids: CASRETGGRNEQYF. The CDR3 region has the DNA TGTGCCAGCAGGGAGACCGGGGGTCGAAACGAGCAGTACTTC.

This clonotype was seen repeatedly, ten times or more. This chain connects TRBV19 to TRBJ1-5; 7 bases line up with TRBD1. CDR1 and CDR2 from the germline V gene are LNHDA and SQIVND (reference sequence). The CDR3 loop spans 17 amino acids. V was pared by 4 bases and J by 0 bases, with 9 bases of the junction left unmatched. The CDR3 coding sequence is TGTGCCAGTAGTACCCGGCAGGGGGGGAATAGCAATCAGCCCCAGCATTTT. Protein sequence: CASSTRQGGNSNQPQHF.

The V and J genes are TRBV11-3 and TRBJ2-1; 9 bases are a match to TRBD1. The CDR3 is 17 residues long. J gave up 0 bases and V 4 bases, and 7 bases lay outside the gene matches. Germline CDR1 SGHNT, CDR2 YENEEA. The DNA of the CDR3 is TGTGCCAGCAGCTCGCAACAGGGGGCATCCTCCTACAATGAGCAGTTCTTC. It translates to CASSSQQGASSYNEQFF.

This clonotype was observed many times. The chain is built from TRBV29-1 and TRBJ2-3; the D is unclear. Germline CDR1 SQVTM, CDR2 ANQGSEA. V lost 8 bases, J lost 6 bases, and 12 bases lay in between. The CDR3 is 11 amino acids. The CDR3 sequence is CSFRVRDTQYF. CDR3 bases: TGCAGCTTCCGAGTTAGGGATACGCAGTATTTT.

In regard to this clonotype: This likely traces to a read error, being one base from a far larger clone. The chain couples TRBV7-9 to TRBJ2-6, with TRBD2 matching over 11 bases. CDR3 length: 17 amino acids. V shed 5 bases and J 0 bases; nucleotides not matched to a gene: 3. In germline, CDR1 is SEHNR, CDR2 FQNEAQ (reference sequence). The CDR3 bases are TGTGCCAGCAGCCCTAGCGGGGGGAGCTCTGGGGCCAACGTCCTGACTTTC. Translation gives CASSPSGGSSGANVLTF.

This clonotype was seen many times. The genes are TRBV21-1 and TRBJ2-7; the table gives TRBD1 as D, unverified against the DNA. TRBV21-1 is noted as a pseudogene. The CDR3 runs to 18 residues. CDR3 amino acids: CASSKSRLRTGGPREQYF. In DNA, the CDR3 is TGTGCCAGCAGCAAAAGTAGATTGCGGACAGGGGGCCCCCGGGAGCAGTACTTC.

This clonotype was seen repeatedly, ten times or more. The chain is built from TRBV10-3 and TRBJ2-7, with a weak D call TRBD2 (6 bases). V was clipped by 2 bases and J by 3 bases, with 17 bases between them. Germline V lookup: CDR1 ENHRY, CDR2 SYGVKD. This CDR3 has 16 amino acids. The CDR3 coding sequence is TGTGCCATCAGTGAGGGGACGGGGCGGGGACTCTACGAGCAGTACTTC. It specifies CAISEGTGRGLYEQYF.

In its sample, this clonotype was seen many times. V and J are TRBV6-6 and TRBJ2-7; D is ambiguous. Germline CDR1 and CDR2: MNHNY and SVGAGI (reference sequence). V lost 4 bases and J 0 bases, leaving 10 bases between the germline ends. CDR3 size: 14 residues. The CDR3 DNA reads as TGTGCCAGCAGTTTTTGGACGCCCTCCTACGAGCAGTACTTC. It codes for CASSFWTPSYEQYF.

This clonotype was seen many times. V and J are TRBV7-9 and TRBJ2-3, with D perhaps matching TRBD2 (5 bases). V gave up 5 bases and J gave up 0 bases, with 6 bases separating them. The V gene's germline CDR1 is SEHNR and CDR2 FQNEAQ (reference sequence). The CDR3 consists of 13 residues. The DNA of the CDR3 is TGTGCCAGCAGCGAGGGTAGCACAGATACGCAGTATTTT. Translating it yields CASSEGSTDTQYF.

This clonotype has at least ten counts. V and J are TRBV7-9 and TRBJ1-1; D not resolved. This CDR3 is 13 amino acids long. V was shortened by 3 bases and J by 1 base, with 6 bases between the two germline ends. Germline-derived CDR1 and CDR2 are SEHNR and FQNEAQ (reference sequence). In DNA, the CDR3 is TGTGCCAGCAGCTTGGTCAAGAACACTGAAGCTTTCTTT. Its protein is CASSLVKNTEAFF. Filled out from reference TRBV7-9 and TRBJ1-1, the complete variable domain reads DTGVSQNPRHKITKRGQNVTFRCDPISEHNRLYWYRQTLGQGPEFLTYFQNEAQLEKSRLLSDRFSAERPKGSFSTLEIQRTEQGDSAMYLCASSLVKNTEAFFGQGTRLTVV.

Turning to this clonotype: A far larger clone is only one base removed, so a read error is likely. J is TRBJ1-6 and V is TRBV6-8; 12 nucleotides align to TRBD1. Per germline, CDR1 MNHGY and CDR2 SAAAGT. The CDR3 contains 14 residues. The CDR3 nucleotides read TGTGCCAGCAGTAGGGACAGGGGGCTTTCACACCTCCACTTT. This gives the protein CASSRDRGLSHLHF.

The table lists this clonotype with many counts. This chain joins TRBV7-9 and TRBJ2-5; 7 nucleotides agree with TRBD1. Germline values: CDR1 SEHNR, CDR2 FQNEAQ (reference sequence). This CDR3 contains 15 residues. Losses at the gene ends were 5 bases for V and 7 bases for J; bases not matched to a gene: 13. CDR3 nucleotide sequence: TGTGCCAGCAGCACTTCCACAGGGGCCGCGGCGACCCAGTACTTC. Protein: CASSTSTGAAATQYF. The full variable domain, in which reference TRBV7-9 and TRBJ2-5 provide the parts outside the CDR3, is DTGVSQNPRHKITKRGQNVTFRCDPISEHNRLYWYRQTLGQGPEFLTYFQNEAQLEKSRLLSDRFSAERPKGSFSTLEIQRTEQGDSAMYLCASSTSTGAAATQYFGPGTRLLVL.

Ten or more counts support this clonotype. The chain employs TRBV20-1 and TRBJ2-5, with TRBD2 matching over 10 bases. The V segment lost 3 bases and the J segment 5 bases; nucleotides outside the gene matches: 9. CDR1 is DFQATT and CDR2 is SNEGSKA in the germline V gene (reference sequence). The CDR3 is made up of 15 amino acids. The CDR3 DNA sequence: TGCAGTGCTAGCGCTAGCGGGAGTTTGTGGGAGACCCAGTACTTC. This gives the protein CSASASGSLWETQYF.

This clonotype is a singleton in its sample. In nucleotides, the CDR3 is TGCGCCAGCAGTCAATCGAGAACCGGGCTGAATGGCTACACCTTC. It is translated as CASSQSRTGLNGYTF. V usage is TRBV23-1 and J usage is TRBJ1-2, with unresolved D. TRBV23-1 is assigned to the ORF class and has an uncertain function. This CDR3 has 15 residues. V shed 0 bases and J shed 6 bases, with 14 bases lying between them.

This clonotype was seen ten or more times. The CDR3 is CSAHLWVAGALGGVETQYF. For the CDR3, the DNA is TGCAGTGCTCACCTCTGGGTAGCGGGAGCGCTCGGGGGGGTCGAGACCCAGTACTTC. The chain carries TRBV20-1 and TRBJ2-5; 9 positions match TRBD2. Germline lookup yields CDR1 DFQATT and CDR2 SNEGSKA (reference sequence). V lost 5 bases and J lost 5; bases outside the gene matches: 24. This CDR3 comprises 19 residues.

This clonotype came up many times. In DNA, the CDR3 is TGCGCCAGCAGCTTGGCCCTCAGGGTCTACAATGAGCAGTTCTTC. Translated, it gives CASSLALRVYNEQFF. The chain recombines TRBV5-1 with TRBJ2-1, with D possibly being TRBD1 (5 bases). V dropped 0 bases and J dropped 3 bases, with 10 bases sitting between them. CDR1 and CDR2 (germline): SGHRS, YFSETQ. The CDR3 loop spans 15 amino acids.

This clonotype was recorded at least ten times. V gene TRBV6-2 or TRBV6-3 combines with J gene TRBJ2-2; D is unresolved. CDR3 size: 12 residues. The germline V gene encodes CDR1 MNHEY and CDR2 SVGEGT. V dropped 8 bases and J dropped 6 bases, with 10 bases sitting between them. The CDR3 coding sequence is TGTGCCAGCGCTGGGATGGCCGGGGAGCTGTTTTTT. This encodes CASAGMAGELFF.

The table lists this clonotype with many counts. The rearrangement uses TRBV6-2 or TRBV6-3 and TRBJ2-1; 10 bases are shared with TRBD1. The CDR3 spans 14 residues. The ends lost 7 bases at V and 7 bases at J; junction bases unmatched: 7. Germline V gene sequence: CDR1 MNHEY, CDR2 SVGEGT. The CDR3 coding sequence is TGTGCCAGCAAGTCCGGGACAGGGGATAATGAGCAGTTCTTC. This translates into CASKSGTGDNEQFF.

In the case of this clonotype: A far larger clone is only one base removed, so a read error is likely. V gene TRBV6-8 combines with J gene TRBJ2-1; no reliable D call. There are 11 residues in the CDR3. Germline lookup yields CDR1 MNHGY and CDR2 SAAAGT. The chain's CDR3 is CASRYSYEQFF. The CDR3 DNA follows: TGTGCCAGCAGATACTCATATGAGCAGTTCTTC.

This clonotype was observed a handful of times. This chain links TRBV5-1 with TRBJ2-3; 9 positions match TRBD2. After removal of 3 bases from V and 9 bases from J, the junction contained 11 bases not matched to a gene. The CDR3 loop spans 15 amino acids. The germline V gene has CDR1 SGHRS and CDR2 YFSETQ. The CDR3 DNA reads as TGCGCCAGCAGCTCGGTGGGGACTAGCATCGAGACGCAGTATTTT. Its translation: CASSSVGTSIETQYF.

This clonotype has at least ten counts. The chain uses TRBV19 and TRBJ1-5; 8 bases map to TRBD1. There are 14 residues in the CDR3. V lost 2 bases and J lost 6; bases outside the gene matches: 3. Looked up from germline, CDR1 is LNHDA and CDR2 is SQIVND (reference sequence). DNA of the CDR3: TGTGCCAGTAGTATAAGACAGGGGAGTCAGCCCCAGCATTTT. The encoded protein is CASSIRQGSQPQHF.

This clonotype was recorded at least ten times. This chain uses TRBV28 with TRBJ2-5; 8 bases match TRBD2. The CDR3 has 14 amino acids. V was pared by 4 bases and J by 4 bases, with 5 bases of the junction left unmatched. CDR1 and CDR2 (germline): MDHEN, SYDVKM. The CDR3 here is CASSSQAGGETQYF. Written as DNA, the CDR3 is TGTGCCAGCAGTTCTCAGGCGGGGGGAGAGACCCAGTACTTC.

Concerning this clonotype itself: A far larger clone is one nucleotide away, so this likely arose from a read error. The V call is TRBV7-6, the J call TRBJ2-1; 7 bases map to TRBD2. The CDR3 length is 16 residues. Unmatched junction bases numbered 5, after V lost 3 bases and J lost 0 bases. Germline loops: CDR1 SGHVS, CDR2 FNYEAQ. DNA for the CDR3: TGTGCCAGCAGCTTGGGGGAGGGGAACTCCTACAATGAGCAGTTCTTC. This sequence encodes CASSLGEGNSYNEQFF.